The 20 T cell receptor beta chains below all came from one sample that was sequenced in a study of Tregs in tolerant kidney transplant recipients. Data came from immunoSEQ multiplex PCR; TCRdb stores just in-frame clones and leaves some out. The table lists thousands of clones. Mixed chimerism was transient after nonmyeloablative marrow transplants from related graft donors. This specimen was CD4+ T cells from blood (PBMCs), taken 6 months after the transplant. The origin of the receptors is a human patient who received a combined kidney and bone marrow transplant. Some T cells may be graft donor cells.

This CDR3 reads CSAGQTLSGNTIYF. The covered CDR3 bases are TGCAGCGCAGGACAGACTCTCTCTGGAAACACC. This chain uses TRBV29-1 with TRBJ1-3, with D possibly matching TRBD1 (6 bases). The CDR3 end falls 3 residues outside the read, so it is completed with the germline J gene. Between the trimmed V and J ends, which lost 7 bases and 0 bases, there was a span of 13 bases. Per germline, CDR1 SQVTM and CDR2 ANQGSEA. CDR3 length: 14 amino acids.

Remarks on this clone: The read terminates 3 residues before the CDR3 end, so the remaining end is supplied by the germline J gene. The chain joins TRBV7-8 to TRBJ2-2, with a weak D call TRBD1 (5 bases). Trimming pared 0 bases from V and 2 bases from J, leaving 13 bases between. Germline CDR1 and CDR2: SGHVS and FQNEAQ. The CDR3 runs to 17 residues. The sequenced part of the CDR3 DNA is TGTGCCAGCAGCTTAGCGTTTGGGGCATCTAACACCGGGGAG. Protein product: CASSLAFGASNTGE. From start to end, the CDR3 is CASSLAFGASNTGELFF.

A note on this clone: The read ends 3 residues early relative to the CDR3; the germline J gene fills the gap. J is TRBJ1-2 and V is TRBV28, with D possibly TRBD1 on 6 matching bases. This CDR3 contains 13 residues. Germline V lookup: CDR1 MDHEN, CDR2 SYDVKM. Trimming stripped 8 bases from V and 7 bases from J, with 17 bases between. CDR3 protein: CASAPGGAIGYTF. The DNA read from the CDR3 is TGTGCCAGCGCCCCCGGGGGGGCGATTGGC.

Notes on this clone: The CDR3 end is not reached by the read, which stops 3 residues before it; the germline J gene fills it in. V gene TRBV20-1 combines with J gene TRBJ2-1, with 12 bases matching TRBD2. The CDR3 totals 15 residues. The germline V gene encodes CDR1 DFQATT and CDR2 SNEGSKA (reference sequence). The junction had 11 bases not matched to a gene; V was cut back by 6 bases and J by 8 bases. CDR3 residues: CSAPDTSGRSHEQFF. The sequenced part of the CDR3 DNA is TGCAGTGCACCTGACACTAGCGGGAGGTCCCATGAG.

As to this clone: With the read ending 3 residues before the CDR3 end, the germline J gene is used to fill in that end. The chain is built from TRBV7-2 and TRBJ2-4, with D unclear. The CDR3 covers 12 residues. Germline V CDR1 and CDR2: SGHTA, FQGNSA. This CDR3 is CASSLVSQIQYF. Partial CDR3 DNA: TGTGCCAGCAGCTTAGTGAGTCAGATT.

For this clone: One junction end disagrees with the germline gene, perhaps due to a read error. Read data end 3 residues before the CDR3 end; the end is taken from the germline J gene. The chain combines TRBV4-2 with TRBJ2-2; 7 nucleotides agree with TRBD2. Germline CDR1 and CDR2: LGHNA and YNFKEQ. The CDR3 runs to 16 residues. CDR3 bases read: TGCGCCAGCACCCCAGGTACTAGCGCCCACACCGGGGAG. This gives the protein CASTPGTSAHTGE. The complete CDR3 protein is CASTPGTSAHTGELFF.

To note about this clone: The read gets to within 3 residues of the CDR3 end, and the germline J gene fills in the rest. J is TRBJ1-1 and V is TRBV7-9; no clear D. Germline lookup yields CDR1 SEHNR and CDR2 FQNEAQ (reference sequence). V shed 2 bases and J shed 4 bases, with 5 bases lying between them. The CDR3 length is 12 residues. The CDR3: CASSLFSTEAFF. The part of the CDR3 DNA that was read is TGTGCCAGCAGCTTATTCTCCACTGAA.

Worth noting for this clone: Read sequence stops 3 residues before the CDR3 end, and the germline J gene provides the missing end. This rearrangement joins TRBV20-1 to TRBJ2-1, with 9 bases fitting TRBD1. The CDR3 is 17 amino acids. Germline V gene data show CDR1 as DFQATT and CDR2 as SNEGSKA (reference sequence). Germline trimming cut 0 bases from V and 6 bases from J; bases unmatched to any gene: 12. This CDR3 is CSARDQMGQGGGNEQFF. Incomplete CDR3 DNA: TGCAGTGCTAGAGATCAAATGGGACAGGGAGGAGGCAATGAG.

A note on this clone: The read ends 3 residues before the CDR3 terminus; that terminus is restored from the germline J gene. This chain links TRBV7-9 with TRBJ1-6; D remains ambiguous. CDR1 and CDR2 (germline): SEHNR, FQNEAQ (reference sequence). The CDR3 has 12 residues. V was pared by 4 bases and J by 8 bases, with 6 bases between. The CDR3 bases that were read are TGTGCCAGCAGCTCTCCTTATTCACCC. Its protein product is CASSSPYSP. The whole CDR3 protein reads CASSSPYSPLHF. The entire variable domain, with the rest obtained from reference TRBV7-9 and TRBJ1-6, is as follows: DTGVSQNPRHKITKRGQNVTFRCDPISEHNRLYWYRQTLGQGPEFLTYFQNEAQLEKSRLLSDRFSAERPKGSFSTLEIQRTEQGDSAMYLCASSSPYSPLHFGNGTRLTVT.

Comment on this clone: The DNA ends 3 residues before the CDR3 does, and the rest of the CDR3 is filled in from the germline J gene. The chain has TRBV15 and TRBJ2-2; D is undetermined. This CDR3 is 14 amino acids long. Trimming shortened V by 0 bases and J by 7 bases, and 9 bases separated the two germline ends. CDR1 is LNHNV, CDR2 YYDKDF, per germline (reference sequence). The CDR3 DNA, read in part, is TGTGCCACCAGCAGAGATCGACTGGACGGGGAG. Translating gives CATSRDRLDGE. From start to end, the CDR3 is CATSRDRLDGELFF.

As concerns this clone: The read comes to an end 3 residues before the CDR3 does, leaving the germline J gene to fill in the end. The chain links TRBV20-1 to TRBJ2-7; the D gene is possibly TRBD2 (5 bases). Germline lookup yields CDR1 DFQATT and CDR2 SNEGSKA (reference sequence). The CDR3 is 14 amino acids. V lost 0 bases, J lost 0 bases, and 9 bases lay in between. CDR3 sequence reads: CSARDPTSSYEQYF. CDR3 bases read: TGCAGTGCTAGAGATCCCACTAGCTCCTACGAG.

In regard to this clone: With the read ending 3 residues before the CDR3 end, the germline J gene is used to fill in that end. This chain connects TRBV4-1 to TRBJ2-2, with 12 bases fitting TRBD2. Germline assignment: CDR1 MGHRA and CDR2 YSYEKL. The J segment lost 4 bases and the V segment lost 1 base, leaving 7 bases of the junction unmatched. The CDR3 extends over 18 amino acids. The CDR3 here is CASSQVGLAGGGTGELFF. The covered CDR3 bases are TGCGCCAGCAGCCAAGTCGGGCTAGCGGGAGGGGGCACCGGGGAG.

In the case of this clone: The CDR3 end lies 3 residues beyond the end of the read and is filled in from the germline J gene. The chain links TRBV6-4 to TRBJ2-1, with a weak D call TRBD2 (6 bases). CDR3 length: 15 amino acids. Germline V gene sequence: CDR1 MRHNA, CDR2 SNTAGT. Between the trimmed V and J ends, which lost 5 bases and 0 bases, there was a span of 11 bases. CDR3 protein: CASSITSNSYNEQFF. The CDR3 bases that were read are TGTGCCAGCAGTATAACTAGCAACTCCTACAATGAG.

Comments on this clone: Read data end 3 residues before the CDR3 end; the end is taken from the germline J gene. V and J are TRBV20-1 and TRBJ2-7; D ambiguous. V was clipped by 6 bases and J by 0 bases, with 9 bases between them. Germline values: CDR1 DFQATT, CDR2 SNEGSKA (reference sequence). This CDR3 comprises 12 residues. The CDR3 loop is CSATRSSYEQYF. The CDR3 bases that were read are TGCAGTGCCACTCGAAGCTCCTACGAG.

Turning to this clone: The read finishes 3 residues shy of the CDR3 end, and the germline J gene is used to complete it. This rearrangement joins TRBV4-1 to TRBJ2-3; 8 bases align to TRBD2. CDR1 is MGHRA and CDR2 is YSYEKL in the germline V gene. The CDR3 is made up of 15 amino acids. The trim removed 6 bases at V and 4 bases at J, leaving 9 bases unmatched. The CDR3 here is CASRNSGRSPDTQYF. CDR3 DNA (partial): TGCGCCAGCAGAAACAGCGGGAGATCCCCAGATACG.

With respect to this clone: Sequencing ends 3 residues short of the CDR3 end; the germline J gene provides the rest. The V gene is TRBV20-1, the J gene TRBJ1-5; TRBD1 matches at 8 bases. Germline V lookup: CDR1 DFQATT, CDR2 SNEGSKA (reference sequence). V lost 6 bases and J lost 6; bases outside the gene matches: 4. The length of the CDR3 is 12 residues. Incomplete CDR3 DNA: TGCAGTGCAAGGACAGGGAGTCAGCCC. It translates to CSARTGSQP. The entire CDR3 sequence reads CSARTGSQPQHF.

A remark on this clone: Read sequence stops 3 residues before the CDR3 end, and the germline J gene provides the missing end. The rearrangement links TRBV5-1 to TRBJ1-5; unclear D gene. The CDR3 covers 13 residues. V was pared by 2 bases and J by 4 bases, with 7 bases between. Germline values: CDR1 SGHRS, CDR2 YFSETQ. The sequenced CDR3 bases are TGCGCCAGCAGCTTCCTCGGGAATCAGCCC. This encodes CASSFLGNQP. The whole CDR3 sequence reads CASSFLGNQPQHF.

Remarks on this clone: Coverage ceases 3 residues before the CDR3 finishes, and the germline J gene fills in the end. This sequence joins TRBV12-3 or TRBV12-4 and TRBJ2-1; D gene unclear. The CDR3 sequence is 15 residues long. Trimming pared 2 bases from V and 8 bases from J, leaving 16 bases between. The CDR3 spells CASSLRASQRDEQFF. CDR3 DNA (partial): TGTGCCAGCAGTTTAAGAGCGTCCCAACGGGATGAG.

About this clone: Sequencing ends 3 residues short of the CDR3 end; the germline J gene provides the rest. This sequence joins TRBV2 and TRBJ1-2; D not certain. V lost 6 bases and J lost 7, with 12 bases in between. The CDR3 length is 12 residues. The germline gives CDR1 SNHLY, CDR2 FYNNEI. Incomplete CDR3 DNA: TGTGCCAGCAGACCCGACGCGGTTGGC. Translated, it gives CASRPDAVG. The whole CDR3 protein is CASRPDAVGYTF.

Frequency places this clone as medium-sized (0.01 to 0.1%). The read ends 3 residues before the CDR3 terminus; that terminus is restored from the germline J gene. V is TRBV5-1 and J is TRBJ2-7; D gene unclear. Germline V gene sequence: CDR1 SGHRS, CDR2 YFSETQ. V was shortened by 4 bases and J by 3 bases, with 11 bases between the two germline ends. This CDR3 contains 13 residues. Here the CDR3 reads CASSVLPGYEQYF. The CDR3 bases that were read are TGCGCCAGCAGCGTATTACCGGGCTACGAG.